Below, one TCR beta chain is given with its context. This clonotype occurred a few times. What this receptor recognizes is not known. Base qualities are not at hand, and no much larger clone is one base apart. This sample stems from a study of CD8+CD57+ T cells in acquired aplastic anemia (dated by TCRdb to between 2017 and 2018). Some background on the complete study: A mean of approximately 3 ug of DNA, ranging from about 0.17 to 30 ug, was extracted from sorted CD4+ and CD8+ cells. Mean read counts for healthy donor samples were around 10 million for CD4+ cells and 11 million to 14 million for CD8+ cells. What the authors observed across the whole study: Although twenty-nine CD8+ CDR3 sequences were shared by patients and controls, these sequences appeared highly expressed in patients and within the immunodominant clones of patients. CD8+ Simpson's diversity did not differ significantly between patients and healthy controls (P=0.060).

Sequences MNHNS (CDR1) and SASEGT (CDR2) are obtained from the germline V gene. V loses 1 base, J loses 2 bases, and the germline ends lie 12 bases apart. Inclusive of the bounding cysteine and phenylalanine, the CDR3 is 16 residues long. Only the CDR3 portion is preserved as DNA: 48 bases, with reading frame beginning at the first base. In the study, sorted CD4+ and CD8+ blood T cells from patients with severe aplastic anemia and from healthy subjects underwent deep sequencing of TCR repertoires. Ficoll-Paque density gradient centrifugation was used to isolate peripheral blood mononuclear cells. Before DNA extraction, CD4+ and CD8+ T cells were sorted with FACS or magnetic beads. Genomic DNA served as template for TCR beta VDJ combination and CDR3 sequence profiling. TCR repertoire sequencing was run on an Illumina HiSeq 2000. The authors' pipeline ran thus. TRBV/TRBJ rearrangement plots, CDR3 size and DJ length profiles, and Simpson's diversity index were used to assess repertoires. The most abundant DNA sequence in the deep sequencing data was taken as the immunodominant clone. CDR3 amino acid sequences were screened for sharing across subjects and were compared with published repertoires and the VDJdb database. In TCRdb, the public reads were trimmed at Q25 with fastp and aligned with MiXCR, with productive beta chains retained. CDR3 protein duplicates are merged, each entry listing the most common genes and DNA. TCRdb, not the authors, supplied the V and J calls. Here the sample has about 130,000 distinct CDR3 sequences; around 50% occur a single time. 2% to 3% of the sample rests with the top ten.

The sequence was collected from a human donor in good health, serving as a control. Sample: sorted CD4+, CD8+, or CD8+CD57+ T cells (not recorded which) from PBMCs. The rearranged segments are TRBV6-1 and TRBJ2-1; the D call is possibly TRBD1 or TRBD2, each sharing 5 bases. The CDR3 protein: CASSEDPGPTYNEQFF. The base sequence is TGTGCCAGCAGTGAAGATCCGGGACCTACCTACAATGAGCAGTTCTTC.